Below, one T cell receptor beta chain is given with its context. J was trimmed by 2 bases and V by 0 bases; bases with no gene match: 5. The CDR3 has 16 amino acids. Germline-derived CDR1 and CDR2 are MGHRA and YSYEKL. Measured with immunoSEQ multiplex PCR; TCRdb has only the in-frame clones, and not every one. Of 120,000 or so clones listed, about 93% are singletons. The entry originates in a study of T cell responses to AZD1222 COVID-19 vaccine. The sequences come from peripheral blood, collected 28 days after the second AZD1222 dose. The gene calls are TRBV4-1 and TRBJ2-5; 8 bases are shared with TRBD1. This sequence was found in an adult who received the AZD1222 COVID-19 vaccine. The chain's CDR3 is CASSQEFQGAQETQYF. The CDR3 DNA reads TGCGCCAGCAGCCAAGAGTTCCAGGGGGCACAAGAGACCCAGTACTTC.